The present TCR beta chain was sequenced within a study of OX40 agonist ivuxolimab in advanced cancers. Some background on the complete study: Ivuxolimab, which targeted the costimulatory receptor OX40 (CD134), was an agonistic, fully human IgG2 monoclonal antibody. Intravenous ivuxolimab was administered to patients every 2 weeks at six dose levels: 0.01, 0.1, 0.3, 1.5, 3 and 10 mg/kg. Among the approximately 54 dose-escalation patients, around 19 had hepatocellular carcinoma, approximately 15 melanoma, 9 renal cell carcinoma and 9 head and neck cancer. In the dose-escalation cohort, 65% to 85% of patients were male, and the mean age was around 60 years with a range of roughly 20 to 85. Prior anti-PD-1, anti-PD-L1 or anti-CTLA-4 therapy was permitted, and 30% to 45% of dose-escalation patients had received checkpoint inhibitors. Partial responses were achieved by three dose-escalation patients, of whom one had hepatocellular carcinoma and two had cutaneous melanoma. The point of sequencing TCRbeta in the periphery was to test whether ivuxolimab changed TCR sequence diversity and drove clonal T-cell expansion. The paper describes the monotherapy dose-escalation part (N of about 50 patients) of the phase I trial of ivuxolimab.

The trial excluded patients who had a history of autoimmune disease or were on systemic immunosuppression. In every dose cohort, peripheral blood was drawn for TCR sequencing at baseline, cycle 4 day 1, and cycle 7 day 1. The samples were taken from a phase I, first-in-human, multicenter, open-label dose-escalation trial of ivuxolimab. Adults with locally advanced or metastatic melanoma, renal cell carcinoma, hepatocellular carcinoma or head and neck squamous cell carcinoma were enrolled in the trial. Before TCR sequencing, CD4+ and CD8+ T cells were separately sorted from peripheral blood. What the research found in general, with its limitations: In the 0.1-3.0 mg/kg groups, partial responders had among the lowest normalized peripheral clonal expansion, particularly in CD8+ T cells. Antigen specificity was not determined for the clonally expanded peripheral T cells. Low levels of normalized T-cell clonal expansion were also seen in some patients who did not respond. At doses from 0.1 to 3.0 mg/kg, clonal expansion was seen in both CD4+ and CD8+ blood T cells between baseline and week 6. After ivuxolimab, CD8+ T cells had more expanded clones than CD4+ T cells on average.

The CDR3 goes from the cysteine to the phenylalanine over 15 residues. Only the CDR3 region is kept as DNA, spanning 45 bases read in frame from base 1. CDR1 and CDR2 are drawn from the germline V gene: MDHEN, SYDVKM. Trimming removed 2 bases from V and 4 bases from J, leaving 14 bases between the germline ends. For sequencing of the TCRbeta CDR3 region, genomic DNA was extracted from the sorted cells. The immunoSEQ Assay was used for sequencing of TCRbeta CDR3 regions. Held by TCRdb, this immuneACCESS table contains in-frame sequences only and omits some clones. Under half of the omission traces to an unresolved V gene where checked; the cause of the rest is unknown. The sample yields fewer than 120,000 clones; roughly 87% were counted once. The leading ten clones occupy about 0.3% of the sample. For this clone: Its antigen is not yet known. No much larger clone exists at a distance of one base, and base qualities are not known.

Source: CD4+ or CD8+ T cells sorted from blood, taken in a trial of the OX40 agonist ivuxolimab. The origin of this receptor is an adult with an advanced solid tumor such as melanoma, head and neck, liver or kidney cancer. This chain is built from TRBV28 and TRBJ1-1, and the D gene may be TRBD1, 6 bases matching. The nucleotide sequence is TGTGCCAGCAGTTTACAAGCAGGGGTCATCACTGAAGCTTTCTTT. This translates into CASSLQAGVITEAFF.